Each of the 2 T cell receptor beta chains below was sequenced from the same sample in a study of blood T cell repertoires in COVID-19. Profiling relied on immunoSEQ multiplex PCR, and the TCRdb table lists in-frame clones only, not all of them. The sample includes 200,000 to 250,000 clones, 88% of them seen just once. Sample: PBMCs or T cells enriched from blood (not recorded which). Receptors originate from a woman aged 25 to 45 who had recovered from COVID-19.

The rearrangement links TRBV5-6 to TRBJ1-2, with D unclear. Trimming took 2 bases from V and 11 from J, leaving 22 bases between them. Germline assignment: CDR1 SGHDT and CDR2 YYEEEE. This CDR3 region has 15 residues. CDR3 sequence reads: CASSFMGRILGEYTF. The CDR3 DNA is TGTGCCAGCAGCTTCATGGGCAGAATACTTGGGGAGTACACCTTC.

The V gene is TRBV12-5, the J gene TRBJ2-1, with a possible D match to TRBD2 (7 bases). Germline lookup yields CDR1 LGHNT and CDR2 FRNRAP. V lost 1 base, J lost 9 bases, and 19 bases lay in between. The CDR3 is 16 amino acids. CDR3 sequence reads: CASGLALIGGRGEQFF. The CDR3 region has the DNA TGTGCTAGTGGTTTGGCCTTAATAGGGGGGAGGGGTGAGCAGTTCTTC.